The T cell receptor (beta chain) described here comes from a study of beta chain features in type 1 diabetes. Study details: There was similarity between patients and healthy donors in age, gender and cell yields. Findings and limits, study-wide: Shortening of TCRB CDR3s, moderate but significant, appeared in all four CD4+ subsets of Type 1 diabetes patients.

What was sequenced were expressed TCRB transcripts, since all of the isolated RNA had been reverse transcribed. The protocol was immunoSEQ multiplex PCR, while the TCRdb copy is restricted to in-frame clones and leaves out a portion. The sample includes 600,000 to 700,000 clones, 9.5% to 15% of them seen just once. Germline trimming cut 6 bases from V and 7 bases from J; bases unmatched to any gene: 10. CDR1 is MNHEY, CDR2 SVGAGI, per germline. There are 15 residues in the CDR3. A remark on this clone: What it binds is unknown.

This receptor was identified in a man under 40 with type 1 diabetes. The chain links TRBV6-5 to TRBJ2-7; TRBD1 matches 12 bases. The specimen was naive CD4+ T cells from blood. The CDR3 sequence is CASRTPGTGGKEQYF. As DNA, the CDR3 is TGTGCCAGCAGGACTCCCGGGACAGGGGGCAAAGAGCAGTACTTC.